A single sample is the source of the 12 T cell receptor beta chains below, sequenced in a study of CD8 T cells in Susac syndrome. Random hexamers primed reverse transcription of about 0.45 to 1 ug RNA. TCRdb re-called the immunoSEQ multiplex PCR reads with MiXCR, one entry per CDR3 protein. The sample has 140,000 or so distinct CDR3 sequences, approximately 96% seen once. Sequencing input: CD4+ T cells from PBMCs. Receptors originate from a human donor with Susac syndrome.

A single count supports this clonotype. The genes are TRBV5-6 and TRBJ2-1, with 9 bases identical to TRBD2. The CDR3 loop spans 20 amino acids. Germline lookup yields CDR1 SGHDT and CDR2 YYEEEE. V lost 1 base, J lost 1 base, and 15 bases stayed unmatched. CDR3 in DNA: TGTGCCAGCAGCTTGAGGGGTCTAGCGGGAAGAAAGGGGTCCTACAATGAGCAGTTCTTC. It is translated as CASSLRGLAGRKGSYNEQFF.

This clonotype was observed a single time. The CDR3 sequence: CATSRDWGNEQFF. The CDR3, as DNA: TGTGCCACCAGCAGAGATTGGGGGAATGAGCAGTTCTTC. V and J are TRBV15 and TRBJ2-1; either TRBD1 or TRBD2 may supply D (5 bases each). The V end was cut by 0 bases, the J end by 7 bases, with 7 bases between. CDR3 size: 13 residues. Germline lookup yields CDR1 LNHNV and CDR2 YYDKDF (reference sequence). Using reference TRBV15 and TRBJ2-1 for the parts outside the CDR3, the full variable domain is DAMVIQNPRYQVTQFGKPVTLSCSQTLNHNVMYWYQQKSSQAPKLLFHYYDKDFNNEADTPDNFQSRRPNTSFCFLDIRSPGLGDTAMYLCATSRDWGNEQFFGPGTRLTVL.

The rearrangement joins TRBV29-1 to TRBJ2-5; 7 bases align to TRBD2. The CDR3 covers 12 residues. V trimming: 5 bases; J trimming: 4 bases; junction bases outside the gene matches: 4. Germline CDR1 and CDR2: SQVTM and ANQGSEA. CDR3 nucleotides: TGCAGCGTTCGCGGGAGTAGAGAGACCCAGTACTTC. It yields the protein CSVRGSRETQYF.

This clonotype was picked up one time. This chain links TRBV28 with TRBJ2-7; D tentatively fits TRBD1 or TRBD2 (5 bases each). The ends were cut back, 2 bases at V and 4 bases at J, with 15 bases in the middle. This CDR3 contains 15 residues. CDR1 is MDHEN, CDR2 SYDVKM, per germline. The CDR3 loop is CASSLRRGAPYEQYF. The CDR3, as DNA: TGTGCCAGCAGTTTACGTCGAGGGGCGCCTTACGAGCAGTACTTC.

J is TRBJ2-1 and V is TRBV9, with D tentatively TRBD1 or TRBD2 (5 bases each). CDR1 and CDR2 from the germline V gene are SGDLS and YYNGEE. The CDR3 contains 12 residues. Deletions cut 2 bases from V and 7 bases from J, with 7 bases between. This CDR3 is CASSVWGNEQFF. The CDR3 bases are TGTGCCAGCAGCGTCTGGGGGAATGAGCAGTTCTTC.

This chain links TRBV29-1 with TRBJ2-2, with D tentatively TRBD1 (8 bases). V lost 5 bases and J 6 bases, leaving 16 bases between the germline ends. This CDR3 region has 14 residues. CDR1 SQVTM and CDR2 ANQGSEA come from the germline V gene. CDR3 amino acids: CSVRTGRAAGELFF. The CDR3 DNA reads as TGCAGCGTTCGGACAGGGAGGGCCGCCGGGGAGCTGTTTTTT.

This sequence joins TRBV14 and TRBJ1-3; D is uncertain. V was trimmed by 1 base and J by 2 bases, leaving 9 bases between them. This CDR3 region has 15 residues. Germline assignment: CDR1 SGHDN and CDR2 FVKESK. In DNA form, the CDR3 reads TGTGCCAGCAGCCAAGCCCGATTAACTGGAAACACCATATATTTT. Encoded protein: CASSQARLTGNTIYF.

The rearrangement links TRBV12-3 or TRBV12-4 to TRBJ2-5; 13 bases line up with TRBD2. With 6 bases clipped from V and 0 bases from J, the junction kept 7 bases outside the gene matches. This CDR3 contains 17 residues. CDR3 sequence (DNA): TGTGCCAGCAGCAAGGGACTAGCGGGACCGTACCAAGAGACCCAGTACTTC. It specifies CASSKGLAGPYQETQYF.

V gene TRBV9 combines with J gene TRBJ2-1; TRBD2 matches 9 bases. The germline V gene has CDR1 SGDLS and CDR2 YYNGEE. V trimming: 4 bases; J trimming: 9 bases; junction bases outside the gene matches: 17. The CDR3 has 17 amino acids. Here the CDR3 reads CASSPDPAGTSRLEQFF. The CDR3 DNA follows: TGTGCCAGCAGCCCCGATCCCGCCGGGACTAGCCGGCTTGAGCAGTTCTTC.

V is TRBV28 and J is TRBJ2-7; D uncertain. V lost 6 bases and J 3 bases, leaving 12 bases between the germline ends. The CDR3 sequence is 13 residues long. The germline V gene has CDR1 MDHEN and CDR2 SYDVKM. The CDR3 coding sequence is TGTGCCAGCAGCCTATCGCGCCTCTACGAGCAGTACTTC. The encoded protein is CASSLSRLYEQYF.

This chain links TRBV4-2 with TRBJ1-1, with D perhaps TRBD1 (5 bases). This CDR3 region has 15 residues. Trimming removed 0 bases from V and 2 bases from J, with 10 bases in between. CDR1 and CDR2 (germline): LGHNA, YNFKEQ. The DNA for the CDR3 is TGTGCCAGCAGCCAAGAAGGGGCAGGCAACACTGAAGCTTTCTTT. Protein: CASSQEGAGNTEAFF.

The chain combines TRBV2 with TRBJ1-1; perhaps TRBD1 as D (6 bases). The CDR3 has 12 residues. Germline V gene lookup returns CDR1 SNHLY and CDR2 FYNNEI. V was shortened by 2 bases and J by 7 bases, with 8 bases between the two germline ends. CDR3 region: CASSERGNEAFF. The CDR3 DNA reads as TGTGCCAGCAGTGAAAGGGGGAATGAAGCTTTCTTT.